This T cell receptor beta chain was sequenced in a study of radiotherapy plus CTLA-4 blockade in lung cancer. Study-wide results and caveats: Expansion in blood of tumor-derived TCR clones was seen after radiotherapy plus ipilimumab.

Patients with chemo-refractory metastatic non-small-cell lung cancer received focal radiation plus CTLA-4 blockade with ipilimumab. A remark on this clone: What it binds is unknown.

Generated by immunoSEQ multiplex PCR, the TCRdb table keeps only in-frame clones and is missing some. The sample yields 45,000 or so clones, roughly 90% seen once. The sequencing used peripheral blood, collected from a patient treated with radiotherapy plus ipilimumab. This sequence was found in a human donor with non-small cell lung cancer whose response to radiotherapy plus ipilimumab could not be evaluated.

DNA of the CDR3: TGCGCCAGCAGTGGAGCGACTAGGGGCACAGATACGCAGTATTTT. Translated: CASSGATRGTDTQYF. The chain is built from TRBV10-2 and TRBJ2-3, with D possibly TRBD2 on 6 matching bases. This CDR3 has 15 residues. Trimming left V 4 bases short and J 1 base short, with 12 bases between. Germline lookup yields CDR1 WSHSY and CDR2 SAAADI.